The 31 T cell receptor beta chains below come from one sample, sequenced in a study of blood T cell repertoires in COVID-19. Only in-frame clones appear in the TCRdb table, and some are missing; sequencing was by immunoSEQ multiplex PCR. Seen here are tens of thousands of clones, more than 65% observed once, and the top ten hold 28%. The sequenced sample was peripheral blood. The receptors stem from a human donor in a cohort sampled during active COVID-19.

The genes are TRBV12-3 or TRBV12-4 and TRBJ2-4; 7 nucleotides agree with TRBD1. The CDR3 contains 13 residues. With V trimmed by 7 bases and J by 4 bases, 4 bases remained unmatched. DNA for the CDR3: TGTGCCAGCACGTGGACAGGAAAAAACATTCAGTACTTC. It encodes CASTWTGKNIQYF.

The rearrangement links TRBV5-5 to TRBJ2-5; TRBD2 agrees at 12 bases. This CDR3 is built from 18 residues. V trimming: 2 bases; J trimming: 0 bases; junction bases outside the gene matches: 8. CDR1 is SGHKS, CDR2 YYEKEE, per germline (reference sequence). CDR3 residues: CASSFPGLAGLYQETQYF. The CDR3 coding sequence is TGTGCCAGCAGCTTTCCCGGACTAGCGGGACTGTACCAAGAGACCCAGTACTTC.

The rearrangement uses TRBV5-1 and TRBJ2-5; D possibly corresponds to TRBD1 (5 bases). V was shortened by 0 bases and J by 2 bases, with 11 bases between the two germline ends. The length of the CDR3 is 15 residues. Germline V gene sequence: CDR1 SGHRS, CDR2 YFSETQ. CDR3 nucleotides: TGCGCCAGCAGCTTGGAGCCAGGGAAACAAGAGACCCAGTACTTC. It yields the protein CASSLEPGKQETQYF.

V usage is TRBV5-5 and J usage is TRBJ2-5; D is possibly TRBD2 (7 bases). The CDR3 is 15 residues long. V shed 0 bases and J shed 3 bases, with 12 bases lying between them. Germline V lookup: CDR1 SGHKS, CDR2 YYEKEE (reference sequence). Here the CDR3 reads CASSLGSGGKETQYF. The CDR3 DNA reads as TGTGCCAGCAGCTTGGGATCGGGGGGCAAAGAGACCCAGTACTTC.

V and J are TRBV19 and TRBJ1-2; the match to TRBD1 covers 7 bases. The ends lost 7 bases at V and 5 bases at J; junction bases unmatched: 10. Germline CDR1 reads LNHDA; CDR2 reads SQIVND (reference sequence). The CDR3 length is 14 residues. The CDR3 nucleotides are TGTGCCAGTACCGATCGGACAGGCCAGTATGGCTACACCTTC. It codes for CASTDRTGQYGYTF.

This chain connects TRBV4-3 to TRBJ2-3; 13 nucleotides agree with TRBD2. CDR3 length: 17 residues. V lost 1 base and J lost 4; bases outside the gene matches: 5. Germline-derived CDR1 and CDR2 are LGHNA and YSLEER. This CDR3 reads CASSQGTSGGRADTQYF. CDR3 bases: TGCGCCAGCAGCCAAGGGACTAGCGGGGGTCGGGCAGATACGCAGTATTTT.

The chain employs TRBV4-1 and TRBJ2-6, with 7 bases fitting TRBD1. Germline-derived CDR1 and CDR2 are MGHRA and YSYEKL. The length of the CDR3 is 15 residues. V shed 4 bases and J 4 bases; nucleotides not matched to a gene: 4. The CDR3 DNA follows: TGCGCCAGCAGCCGGGACAGTTCAGGGGCCAACGTCCTGACTTTC. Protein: CASSRDSSGANVLTF.

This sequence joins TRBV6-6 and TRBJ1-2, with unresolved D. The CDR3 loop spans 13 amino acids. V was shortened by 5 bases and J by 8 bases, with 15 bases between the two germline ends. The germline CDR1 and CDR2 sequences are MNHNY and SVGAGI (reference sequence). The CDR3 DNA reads TGTGCCAGCAGTCGATCCTGGGGAGGCGGCTACACCTTC. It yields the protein CASSRSWGGGYTF.

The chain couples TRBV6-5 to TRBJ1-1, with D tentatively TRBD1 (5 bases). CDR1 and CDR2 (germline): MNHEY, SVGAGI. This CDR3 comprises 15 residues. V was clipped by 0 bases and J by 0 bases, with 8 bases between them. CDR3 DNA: TGTGCCAGCAGTTACTCCGGGGGGATGAACACTGAAGCTTTCTTT. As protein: CASSYSGGMNTEAFF.

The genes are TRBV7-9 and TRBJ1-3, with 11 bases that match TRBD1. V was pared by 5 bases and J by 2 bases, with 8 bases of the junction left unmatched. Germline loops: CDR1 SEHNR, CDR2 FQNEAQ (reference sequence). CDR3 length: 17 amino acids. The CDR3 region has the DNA TGTGCCAGCAGCCCCCGGGACAGGGGGTTGGCTGGAAACACCATATATTTT. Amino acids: CASSPRDRGLAGNTIYF.

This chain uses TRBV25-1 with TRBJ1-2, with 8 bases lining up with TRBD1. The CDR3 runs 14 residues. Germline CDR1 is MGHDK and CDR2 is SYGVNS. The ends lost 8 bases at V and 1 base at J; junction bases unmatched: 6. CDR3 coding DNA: TGTGCCAGCGGGGGGACAGGCTTTAACTATGGCTACACCTTC. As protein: CASGGTGFNYGYTF.

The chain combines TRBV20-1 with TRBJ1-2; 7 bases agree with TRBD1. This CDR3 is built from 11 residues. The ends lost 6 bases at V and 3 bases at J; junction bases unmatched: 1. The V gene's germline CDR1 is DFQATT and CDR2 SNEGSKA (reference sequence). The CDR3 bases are TGCAGTGCCGGACAGGACTATGGCTACACCTTC. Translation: CSAGQDYGYTF.

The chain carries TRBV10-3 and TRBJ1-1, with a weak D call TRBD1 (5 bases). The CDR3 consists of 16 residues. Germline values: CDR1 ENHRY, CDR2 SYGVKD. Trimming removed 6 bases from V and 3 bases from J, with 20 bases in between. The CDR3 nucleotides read TGTGCCATCAGCCCGACAGCCGGGGGGAGGGACACTGAAGCTTTCTTT. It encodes CAISPTAGGRDTEAFF.

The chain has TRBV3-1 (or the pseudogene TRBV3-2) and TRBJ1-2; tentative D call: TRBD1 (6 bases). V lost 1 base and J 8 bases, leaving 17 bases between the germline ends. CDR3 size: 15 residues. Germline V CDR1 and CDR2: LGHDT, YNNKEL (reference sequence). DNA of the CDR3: TGTGCCAGCAGCCAAGCCGTGACAGGTCTTGGCGGCTACACCTTC. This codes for CASSQAVTGLGGYTF.

The CDR3 protein is CASNGGTGELFF. The DNA for the CDR3 is TGTGCCTCGAATGGGGGGACCGGGGAGCTGTTTTTT. The chain links TRBV19 to TRBJ2-2; D possibly corresponds to TRBD2 (6 bases). Trimming left V 11 bases short and J 5 bases short, with 12 bases between. Germline V CDR1 and CDR2: LNHDA, SQIVND (reference sequence). The CDR3 covers 12 residues. The entire variable domain, with the rest obtained from reference TRBV19 and TRBJ2-2, is as follows: DGGITQSPKYLFRKEGQNVTLSCEQNLNHDAMYWYRQDPGQGLRLIYYSQIVNDFQKGDIAEGYSVSREKKESFPLTVTSAQKNPTAFYLCASNGGTGELFFGEGSRLTVL.

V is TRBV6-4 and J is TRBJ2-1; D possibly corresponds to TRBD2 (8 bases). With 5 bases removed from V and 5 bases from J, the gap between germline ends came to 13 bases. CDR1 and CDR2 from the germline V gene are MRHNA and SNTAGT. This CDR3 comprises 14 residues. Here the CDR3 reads CASSPGRGHNEQFF. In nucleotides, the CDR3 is TGTGCCAGCAGTCCCGGGAGGGGGCACAATGAGCAGTTCTTC.

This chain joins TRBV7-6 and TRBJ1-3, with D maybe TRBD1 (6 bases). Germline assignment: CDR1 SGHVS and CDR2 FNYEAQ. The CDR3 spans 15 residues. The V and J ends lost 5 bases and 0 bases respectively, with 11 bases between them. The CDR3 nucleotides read TGTGCCAGCAGCGAGGACAGCCTCTCTGGAAACACCATATATTTT. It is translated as CASSEDSLSGNTIYF.

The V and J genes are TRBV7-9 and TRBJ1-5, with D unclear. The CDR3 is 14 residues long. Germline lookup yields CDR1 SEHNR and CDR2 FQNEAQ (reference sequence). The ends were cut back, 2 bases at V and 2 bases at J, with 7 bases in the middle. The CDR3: CASSLSVGNQPQHF. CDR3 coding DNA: TGTGCCAGCAGCTTATCCGTTGGCAATCAGCCCCAGCATTTT.

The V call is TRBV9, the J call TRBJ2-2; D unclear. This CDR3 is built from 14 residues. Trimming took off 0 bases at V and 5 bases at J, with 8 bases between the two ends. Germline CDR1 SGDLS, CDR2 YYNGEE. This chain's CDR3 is CASSVEFRTGELFF. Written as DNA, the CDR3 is TGTGCCAGCAGCGTAGAATTCAGGACCGGGGAGCTGTTTTTT.

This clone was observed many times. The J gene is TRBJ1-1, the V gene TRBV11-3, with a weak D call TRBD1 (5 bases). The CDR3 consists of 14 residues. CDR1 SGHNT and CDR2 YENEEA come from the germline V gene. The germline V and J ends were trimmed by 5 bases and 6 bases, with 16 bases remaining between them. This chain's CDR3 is CASSLSLGTPEAFF. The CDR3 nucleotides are TGTGCCAGCAGCCTATCGCTGGGGACTCCTGAAGCTTTCTTT.

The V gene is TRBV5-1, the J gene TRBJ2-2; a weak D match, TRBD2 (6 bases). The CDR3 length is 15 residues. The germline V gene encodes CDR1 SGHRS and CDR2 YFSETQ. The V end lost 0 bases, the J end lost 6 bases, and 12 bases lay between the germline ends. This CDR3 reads CASSLGRTGAGELFF. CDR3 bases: TGCGCCAGCAGCTTGGGACGGACGGGAGCCGGGGAGCTGTTTTTT.

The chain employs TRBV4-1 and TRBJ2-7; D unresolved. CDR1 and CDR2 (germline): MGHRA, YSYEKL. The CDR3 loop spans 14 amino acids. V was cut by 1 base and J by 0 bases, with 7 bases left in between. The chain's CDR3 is CASSQVESSYEQYF. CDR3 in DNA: TGCGCCAGCAGCCAAGTAGAAAGCTCCTACGAGCAGTACTTC.

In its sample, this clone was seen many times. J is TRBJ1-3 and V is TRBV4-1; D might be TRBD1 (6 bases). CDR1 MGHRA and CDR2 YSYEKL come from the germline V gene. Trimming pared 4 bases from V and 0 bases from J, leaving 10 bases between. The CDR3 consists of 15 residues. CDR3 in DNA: TGCGCCAGCAGCCGAGACAGGAACTCTGGAAACACCATATATTTT. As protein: CASSRDRNSGNTIYF.

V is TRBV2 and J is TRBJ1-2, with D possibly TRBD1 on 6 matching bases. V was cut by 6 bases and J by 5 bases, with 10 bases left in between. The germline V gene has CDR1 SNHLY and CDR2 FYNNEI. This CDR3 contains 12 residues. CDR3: CASRDRSYGYTF. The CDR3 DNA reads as TGTGCCAGCAGAGACAGGTCTTATGGCTACACCTTC.

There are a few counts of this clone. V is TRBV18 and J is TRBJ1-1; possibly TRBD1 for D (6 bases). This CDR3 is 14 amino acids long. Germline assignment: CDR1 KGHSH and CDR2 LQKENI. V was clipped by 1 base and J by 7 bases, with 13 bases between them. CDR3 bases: TGTGCCAGCTCACCACTTCCGACAGGAATTGAAGCTTTCTTT. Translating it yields CASSPLPTGIEAFF.

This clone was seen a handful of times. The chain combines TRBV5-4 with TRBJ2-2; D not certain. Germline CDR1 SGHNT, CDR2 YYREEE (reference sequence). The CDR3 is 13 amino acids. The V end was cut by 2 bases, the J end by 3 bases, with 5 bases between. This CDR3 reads CASSLRDTGELFF. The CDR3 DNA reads TGTGCCAGCAGCTTACGCGACACCGGGGAGCTGTTTTTT. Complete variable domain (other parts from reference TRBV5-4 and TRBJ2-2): ETGVTQSPTHLIKTRGQQVTLRCSSQSGHNTVSWYQQALGQGPQFIFQYYREEENGRGNFPPRFSGLQFPNYSSELNVNALELDDSALYLCASSLRDTGELFFGEGSRLTVL.

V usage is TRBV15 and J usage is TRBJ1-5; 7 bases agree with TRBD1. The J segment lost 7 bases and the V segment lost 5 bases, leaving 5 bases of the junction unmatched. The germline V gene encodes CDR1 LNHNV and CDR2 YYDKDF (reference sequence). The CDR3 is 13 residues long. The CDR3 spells CATSQQGTQPQHF. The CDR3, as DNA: TGTGCCACCAGCCAACAGGGGACCCAGCCCCAGCATTTT.

CDR3 in DNA: TGTGCCAGCAGCCCCGGGACTAGCGGGGGGGCCGGGACCACAGATACGCAGTATTTT. It yields the protein CASSPGTSGGAGTTDTQYF. This chain connects TRBV3-1 (or the pseudogene TRBV3-2) to TRBJ2-3, with 16 bases identical to TRBD2. The germline V gene encodes CDR1 LGHDT and CDR2 YNNKEL (reference sequence). The CDR3 is made up of 19 amino acids. V lost 4 bases, J lost 2 bases, and 9 bases stayed unmatched.

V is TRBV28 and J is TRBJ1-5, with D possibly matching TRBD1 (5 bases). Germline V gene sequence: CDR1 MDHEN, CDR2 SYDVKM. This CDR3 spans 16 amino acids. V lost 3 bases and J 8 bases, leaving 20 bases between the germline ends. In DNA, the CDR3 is TGTGCCAGCAGTTTTTGGGGAGGGGCAAGGGAGGAGCCCCAGCATTTT. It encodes CASSFWGGAREEPQHF.

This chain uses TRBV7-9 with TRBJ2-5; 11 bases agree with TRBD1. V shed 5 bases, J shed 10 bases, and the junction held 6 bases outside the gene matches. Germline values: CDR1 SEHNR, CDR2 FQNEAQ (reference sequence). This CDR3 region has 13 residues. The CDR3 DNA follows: TGTGCCAGCAGCCTCGGGACAGGGGGGAGCCAGTACTTC. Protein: CASSLGTGGSQYF.

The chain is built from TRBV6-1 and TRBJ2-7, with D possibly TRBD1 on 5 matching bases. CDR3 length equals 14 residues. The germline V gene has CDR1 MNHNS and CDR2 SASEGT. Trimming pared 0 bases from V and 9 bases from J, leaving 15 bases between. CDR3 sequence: CASSEARAARVQYF. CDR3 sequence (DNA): TGTGCCAGCAGTGAAGCCCGGGCCGCCAGGGTGCAGTACTTC.